This is a list of T cell receptor beta chains from one sample in a study of T and B cells in COVID-19 patients. TCRdb analysed the multiplex PCR reads with MiXCR anew, one entry per CDR3 protein. The sample shows under 8,500 distinct CDR3 sequences, over 25% of them seen only once. The specimen was blood. The source is a human donor who had recovered from COVID-19. CDR3s include the opening cysteine and the closing phenylalanine or tryptophan. A D gene is named only where the DNA matches it firmly. The listing skips clone size in some rows; elsewhere it reads once, few, many or a size class.

-,TRBJ1-1,few,TRBV19,CASSTGRNTEAFF,TGTGCCAGTAGTACCGGTCGGAACACTGAAGCTTTCTTT
-,TRBJ1-6,medium-sized,TRBV6-5,CASSPGRAYNSPLHF,TGTGCCAGCAGTCCAGGGCGGGCCTATAATTCACCCCTCCACTTT
TRBD1,TRBJ1-2,-,TRBV27,CASSSTRRGTGLGYTF,TGTGCCAGCAGTTCCACACGGCGAGGGACAGGGTTGGGCTACACCTTC
-,TRBJ2-2,-,TRBV12-3/TRBV12-4,CASTLGGTGELFF,TGTGCCAGCACCCTCGGGGGAACCGGGGAGCTGTTTTTT
-,TRBJ1-2,medium-sized,TRBV29-1,CSVVVGYGYTF,TGCAGCGTTGTCGTCGGCTATGGCTACACCTTC
-,TRBJ1-5,medium-sized,TRBV19,CASREEEGSNQPQHF,TGTGCCAGTAGGGAAGAGGAGGGGAGCAATCAGCCCCAGCATTTT
-,TRBJ1-1,medium-sized,TRBV29-1,CSSLEGTDTEAFF,TGCAGCTCCCTAGAGGGTACCGACACTGAAGCTTTCTTT
-,TRBJ1-5,few,TRBV5-6,CASRRDFNQPQHF,TGTGCCAGCAGGAGGGATTTCAATCAGCCCCAGCATTTT
-,TRBJ2-3,few,TRBV7-2,CASSSTGSTDTQYF,TGTGCCAGCAGTTCAACAGGTAGCACAGATACGCAGTATTTT
-,TRBJ2-1,-,TRBV7-9,CASSFEPGLGNEQFF,TGTGCCAGCAGCTTTGAACCAGGGTTAGGCAATGAGCAGTTCTTC
-,TRBJ1-5,medium-sized,TRBV27,CASSLLGGSNQPQHF,TGTGCCAGCAGTTTATTGGGGGGTAGCAATCAGCCCCAGCATTTT
-,TRBJ2-3,medium-sized,TRBV19,CASSISGDPGLDTQYF,TGTGCCAGTAGTATAAGCGGAGATCCCGGCCTAGATACGCAGTATTTT
TRBD1,TRBJ1-2,-,TRBV20-1,CSATAGTGAYFNGYTF,TGCAGTGCTACCGCCGGGACAGGGGCCTACTTTAATGGCTACACCTTC
-,TRBJ1-1,-,TRBV19,CASSIDENTEAFF,TGTGCCAGTAGTATTGACGAGAACACTGAAGCTTTCTTT
-,TRBJ1-5,few,TRBV6-5,CASSYGGGNSNQPQHF,TGTGCCAGCAGTTACGGGGGGGGCAACAGCAATCAGCCCCAGCATTTT
-,TRBJ1-6,-,TRBV7-6,CASSSHNSPLHF,TGTGCCAGCAGCTCCCATAATTCACCCCTCCACTTT
-,TRBJ2-1,few,TRBV10-3,CAISEQSPSYNEQFF,TGTGCCATCAGTGAGCAGTCCCCCAGCTACAATGAGCAGTTCTTC
-,TRBJ1-5,few,TRBV6-5,CASRDGNQPQHF,TGTGCCAGCCGGGACGGAAATCAGCCCCAGCATTTT
-,TRBJ2-5,-,TRBV12-3/TRBV12-4,CASRGPALTETQYF,TGTGCCAGCAGGGGACCAGCCCTCACTGAGACCCAGTACTTC
-,TRBJ1-6,-,TRBV27,CASSLSPHSGGGSPLHF,TGTGCCAGCAGTTTAAGCCCCCACTCGGGGGGCGGGTCACCCCTCCACTTT
-,TRBJ1-5,-,TRBV12-3/TRBV12-4,CASSLAGGNQPQHF,TGTGCCAGCAGTTTGGCAGGGGGCAATCAGCCCCAGCATTTT
-,TRBJ2-5,-,TRBV5-6,CASSLTGGETQYF,TGTGCCAGCAGCTTGACAGGTGGGGAGACCCAGTACTTC
-,TRBJ1-1,once,TRBV20-1,CSAPTEQNTEAFF,TGCAGTGCCCCGACAGAGCAGAACACTGAAGCTTTCTTT
TRBD1,TRBJ2-1,-,TRBV7-2,CASSHRWGRDRGLNEQFF,TGTGCCAGCAGCCACCGGTGGGGCCGGGACAGGGGGCTTAATGAGCAGTTCTTC
-,TRBJ2-2,-,TRBV18,CASSPPGTGARVGELFF,TGTGCCAGCTCACCACCGGGGACGGGGGCCCGCGTCGGGGAGCTGTTTTTT
TRBD1,TRBJ1-2,-,TRBV20-1,CSARVGQGTLGYTF,TGCAGTGCTAGAGTGGGACAGGGCACATTGGGCTACACCTTC
-,TRBJ1-5,-,TRBV19,CASRTSINSNQPQHF,TGTGCCAGTAGAACCTCGATAAATAGCAATCAGCCCCAGCATTTT
-,TRBJ1-3,-,TRBV6-1,CASWSLRRNTIYF,TGTGCCAGCTGGTCCCTTCGACGAAACACCATATATTTT
TRBD1,TRBJ1-1,-,TRBV7-9,CASSNPGQSEAFF,TGTGCCAGCAGTAACCCGGGACAGTCCGAGGCTTTCTTT
-,TRBJ1-6,medium-sized,TRBV15,CATSRDAQNHSPLHF,TGTGCCACCAGCAGAGATGCACAGAACCATTCACCCCTCCACTTT
-,TRBJ2-5,once,TRBV7-2,CASSLTSETQYF,TGTGCCAGCAGCTTAACTTCGGAGACCCAGTACTTC
-,TRBJ2-2,once,TRBV19,CASSLPVGGNTGELFF,TGTGCCAGCAGCCTACCCGTCGGGGGGAACACCGGGGAGCTGTTTTTT
-,TRBJ1-2,-,TRBV11-1,CASSRQEIYGYTF,TGTGCCAGCAGCCGACAGGAGATCTATGGCTACACCTTC
TRBD2,TRBJ2-2,-,TRBV6-5,CASSPPPLAGGQGGKLFF,TGTGCCAGCAGTCCCCCTCCCCTAGCGGGGGGACAAGGTGGGAAGCTGTTTTTT
-,TRBJ2-5,-,TRBV5-1,CASSLVAASQETQYF,TGCGCCAGCAGCTTGGTGGCAGCAAGCCAAGAGACCCAGTACTTC
-,TRBJ2-5,-,TRBV7-6,CASSQMPGLETQYF,TGTGCCAGCAGCCAAATGCCGGGTCTGGAGACCCAGTACTTC
TRBD2,TRBJ2-5,medium-sized,TRBV6-2/TRBV6-3,CASREGTSGKTQYF,TGTGCCAGCAGAGAAGGGACTAGCGGGAAGACCCAGTACTTC
-,TRBJ1-2,-,TRBV19,CASRIKGSGALYGYTF,TGTGCCAGTAGGATAAAGGGTTCCGGGGCGCTCTATGGCTACACCTTC
TRBD1,TRBJ2-7,-,TRBV6-5,CASRRDRGITAFSYEQYF,TGTGCCAGCAGGCGGGACAGGGGCATTACAGCTTTCTCCTACGAGCAGTACTTC
-,TRBJ2-4,few,TRBV6-1,CASSEGHWNMDIQYF,TGTGCCAGCAGTGAAGGTCATTGGAATATGGATATTCAGTACTTC
TRBD2,TRBJ2-1,few,TRBV6-2/TRBV6-3,CASSPALSGGASNEQFF,TGTGCCAGCAGCCCCGCCCTTAGCGGGGGGGCGAGCAATGAGCAGTTCTTC